The clone carrying this T cell receptor beta chain was recorded at least ten times. Antigen: not known. Reverse transcription used roughly 450 ng RNA and constant-region primers for alpha and beta. Alpha and beta chain libraries were made separately by chain-specific third strand synthesis with multiplexing indices. MiXCR, applied by TCRdb to the 5' RACE reads, yields one record per CDR3 protein. The table lists approximately 25,000 distinct CDR3 sequences, under 9.5% of them singletons. The data were taken from a study of HIV-infected patients and healthy controls. All unsorted peripheral T cells were captured because whole blood was used without fractionation. This CDR3 is 18 amino acids long. The germline V gene encodes CDR1 MNHEY and CDR2 SVGEGT. Trimming left V 2 bases short and J 4 bases short, with 22 bases between. Whole-study findings and limits: HIV+ repertoires were severely depleted of MAIT alpha-chain CDR3s, unlike healthy controls. Compared with untreated HIV+ repertoires, healthy controls showed roughly threefold more distinct CDR3s and higher Shannon diversity. Mean usage of eight alpha and eight beta V genes differed significantly in HIV-infected patients versus controls.

The chain employs TRBV6-2 or TRBV6-3 and TRBJ2-3; the D gene could be TRBD1 or TRBD2 (5 bases each). The receptor's source is an adult in good health. Sequences were obtained from blood. CDR3 protein: CASSYVSLRGDPPDTQYF. The CDR3 DNA sequence: TGTGCCAGCAGTTACGTAAGTCTTCGAGGGGACCCCCCAGATACGCAGTATTTT.